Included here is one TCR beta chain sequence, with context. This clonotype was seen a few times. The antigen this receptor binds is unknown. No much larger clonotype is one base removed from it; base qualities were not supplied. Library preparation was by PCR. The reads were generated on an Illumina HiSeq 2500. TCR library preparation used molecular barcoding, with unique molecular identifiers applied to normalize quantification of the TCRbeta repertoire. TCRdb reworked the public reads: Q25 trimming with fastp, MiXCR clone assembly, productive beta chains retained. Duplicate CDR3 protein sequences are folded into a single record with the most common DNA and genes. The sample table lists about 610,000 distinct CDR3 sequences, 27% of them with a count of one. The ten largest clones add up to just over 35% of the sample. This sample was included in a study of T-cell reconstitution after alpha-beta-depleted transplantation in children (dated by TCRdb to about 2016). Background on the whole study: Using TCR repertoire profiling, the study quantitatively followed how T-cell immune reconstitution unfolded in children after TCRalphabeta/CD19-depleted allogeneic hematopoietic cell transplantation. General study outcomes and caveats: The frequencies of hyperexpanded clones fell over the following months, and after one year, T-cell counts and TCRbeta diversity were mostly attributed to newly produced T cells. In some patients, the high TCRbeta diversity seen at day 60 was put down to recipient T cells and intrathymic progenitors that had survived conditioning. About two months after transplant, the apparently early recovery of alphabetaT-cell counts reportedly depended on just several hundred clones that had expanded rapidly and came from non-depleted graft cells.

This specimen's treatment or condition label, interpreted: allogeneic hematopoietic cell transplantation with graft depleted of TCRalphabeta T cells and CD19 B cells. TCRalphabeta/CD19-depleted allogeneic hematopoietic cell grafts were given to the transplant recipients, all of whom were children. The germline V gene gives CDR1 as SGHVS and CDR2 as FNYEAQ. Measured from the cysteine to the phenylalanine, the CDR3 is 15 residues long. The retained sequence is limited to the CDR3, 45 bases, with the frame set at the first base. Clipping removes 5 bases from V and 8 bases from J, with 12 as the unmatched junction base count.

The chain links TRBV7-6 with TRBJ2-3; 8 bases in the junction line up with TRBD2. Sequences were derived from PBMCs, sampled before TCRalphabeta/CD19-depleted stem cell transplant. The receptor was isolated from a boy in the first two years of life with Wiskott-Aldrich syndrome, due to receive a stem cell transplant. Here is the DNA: TGTGCCAGCAGCCCCCCAGGACTAGCCTCCGCTACGCAGTATTTT. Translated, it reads CASSPPGLASATQYF.